The rows below give T cell receptor beta chains drawn from one sample of a study of CD8 T cells in ankylosing spondylitis. TCRdb used MiXCR to reprocess the 5' RACE reads, holding one entry per CDR3 protein. The sample yields 35,000 to 40,000 distinct CDR3 sequences, about 15% seen once. Input material: blood. The receptor set was obtained from a male donor with ankylosing spondylitis or in good health (not recorded which). Each CDR3 is given with its conserved first and last residue. Each record gives: CDR3 protein, CDR3 DNA, clone size, D gene, V gene, J gene. The D gene is left open where the match is weak. Expanded clones are given a class, and other clones once, few, many or no size at all.

CDR3 protein: CASRSAGGQETQYF; CDR3 DNA: TGTGCCAGCAGATCAGCGGGAGGCCAAGAGACCCAGTACTTC; clone size: -; D gene: TRBD2; V gene: TRBV28; J gene: TRBJ2-5
CDR3 protein: CASSSAGTAYGYTF; CDR3 DNA: TGTGCCAGCAGTTCCGCCGGGACAGCGTATGGCTACACCTTC; clone size: few; D gene: TRBD1; V gene: TRBV28; J gene: TRBJ1-2
CDR3 protein: CSARDGAGRGNEQFF; CDR3 DNA: TGCAGTGCTAGAGATGGCGCGGGAAGGGGGAATGAGCAGTTCTTC; clone size: -; D gene: -; V gene: TRBV20-1; J gene: TRBJ2-1
CDR3 protein: CASSLDLVLPEQFF; CDR3 DNA: TGTGCCAGCAGCTTAGATCTTGTCCTGCCTGAGCAGTTCTTC; clone size: -; D gene: -; V gene: TRBV11-2; J gene: TRBJ2-1
CDR3 protein: CASSLLGTGLAKNIQYF; CDR3 DNA: TGTGCCAGCAGTTTATTGGGGACAGGATTAGCCAAAAACATTCAGTACTTC; clone size: few; D gene: TRBD1; V gene: TRBV27; J gene: TRBJ2-4
CDR3 protein: CSVGLGGTDTQYF; CDR3 DNA: TGCAGCGTTGGTCTTGGGGGAACAGATACGCAGTATTTT; clone size: -; D gene: -; V gene: TRBV29-1; J gene: TRBJ2-3
CDR3 protein: CSARDRGQGEKLFF; CDR3 DNA: TGCAGTGCTAGAGATAGGGGTCAAGGCGAAAAACTGTTTTTT; clone size: -; D gene: -; V gene: TRBV20-1; J gene: TRBJ1-4
CDR3 protein: CASSSQGATNEKLFF; CDR3 DNA: TGTGCCAGCAGTTCCCAGGGAGCAACTAATGAAAAACTGTTTTTT; clone size: -; D gene: -; V gene: TRBV28; J gene: TRBJ1-4
CDR3 protein: CASTSTGGAFTEAFF; CDR3 DNA: TGTGCCAGCACCTCGACAGGGGGCGCTTTTACTGAAGCTTTCTTT; clone size: -; D gene: TRBD1; V gene: TRBV12-3/TRBV12-4; J gene: TRBJ1-1
CDR3 protein: CSAPGLALYNEQFF; CDR3 DNA: TGCAGTGCTCCGGGACTAGCGCTCTACAATGAGCAGTTCTTC; clone size: -; D gene: TRBD2; V gene: TRBV20-1; J gene: TRBJ2-1
CDR3 protein: CSVAHPQGTDTQYF; CDR3 DNA: TGCAGCGTTGCACACCCACAGGGCACAGATACGCAGTATTTT; clone size: -; D gene: -; V gene: TRBV29-1; J gene: TRBJ2-3
CDR3 protein: CASSSITGSTEAFF; CDR3 DNA: TGTGCCAGCAGCTCAATAACAGGTTCAACTGAAGCTTTCTTT; clone size: few; D gene: -; V gene: TRBV7-8; J gene: TRBJ1-1
CDR3 protein: CASSLLSAGGFLNTEAFF; CDR3 DNA: TGTGCCAGCAGTTTATTATCGGCAGGGGGCTTCTTGAACACTGAAGCTTTCTTT; clone size: few; D gene: TRBD1; V gene: TRBV12-3/TRBV12-4; J gene: TRBJ1-1
CDR3 protein: CSARRQGGPSSYNEQFF; CDR3 DNA: TGCAGTGCTAGGAGGCAGGGAGGTCCCAGCTCCTACAATGAGCAGTTCTTC; clone size: many; D gene: -; V gene: TRBV20-1; J gene: TRBJ2-1
CDR3 protein: CASSLVQGGTEAFF; CDR3 DNA: TGTGCCAGCAGCTTAGTCCAGGGAGGCACTGAAGCTTTCTTT; clone size: few; D gene: -; V gene: TRBV7-2; J gene: TRBJ1-1
CDR3 protein: CASSQDSSSWDEQFF; CDR3 DNA: TGTGCCAGCAGCCAAGATAGTAGTAGTTGGGATGAGCAGTTCTTC; clone size: many; D gene: -; V gene: TRBV3-1; J gene: TRBJ2-1
CDR3 protein: CASSFQGLETQYF; CDR3 DNA: TGTGCCAGCAGCTTCCAGGGTCTAGAGACCCAGTACTTC; clone size: few; D gene: -; V gene: TRBV7-9; J gene: TRBJ2-5
CDR3 protein: CASSTQTGRAGELFF; CDR3 DNA: TGTGCCAGCAGCACCCAGACAGGGCGGGCCGGGGAGCTGTTTTTT; clone size: -; D gene: TRBD1; V gene: TRBV7-2; J gene: TRBJ2-2
CDR3 protein: CATSSNSLSKADTEAFF; CDR3 DNA: TGTGCCACCAGCAGTAACTCCCTATCCAAGGCGGACACTGAAGCTTTCTTT; clone size: many; D gene: -; V gene: TRBV15; J gene: TRBJ1-1
CDR3 protein: CASSLKVETQYF; CDR3 DNA: TGTGCCAGCAGTTTGAAGGTAGAGACCCAGTACTTC; clone size: few; D gene: -; V gene: TRBV12-3/TRBV12-4; J gene: TRBJ2-5
CDR3 protein: CASSQEFAGSTDTQYF; CDR3 DNA: TGTGCCAGCAGCCAAGAATTTGCGGGGAGCACAGATACGCAGTATTTT; clone size: few; D gene: -; V gene: TRBV4-2; J gene: TRBJ2-3
CDR3 protein: CASSFGELLNEQFF; CDR3 DNA: TGTGCCAGCAGTTTTGGCGAACTCCTCAATGAGCAGTTCTTC; clone size: -; D gene: -; V gene: TRBV12-3/TRBV12-4; J gene: TRBJ2-1
CDR3 protein: CSALDSAYEQYF; CDR3 DNA: TGCAGTGCTCTGGACTCAGCCTACGAGCAGTACTTC; clone size: few; D gene: -; V gene: TRBV20-1; J gene: TRBJ2-7